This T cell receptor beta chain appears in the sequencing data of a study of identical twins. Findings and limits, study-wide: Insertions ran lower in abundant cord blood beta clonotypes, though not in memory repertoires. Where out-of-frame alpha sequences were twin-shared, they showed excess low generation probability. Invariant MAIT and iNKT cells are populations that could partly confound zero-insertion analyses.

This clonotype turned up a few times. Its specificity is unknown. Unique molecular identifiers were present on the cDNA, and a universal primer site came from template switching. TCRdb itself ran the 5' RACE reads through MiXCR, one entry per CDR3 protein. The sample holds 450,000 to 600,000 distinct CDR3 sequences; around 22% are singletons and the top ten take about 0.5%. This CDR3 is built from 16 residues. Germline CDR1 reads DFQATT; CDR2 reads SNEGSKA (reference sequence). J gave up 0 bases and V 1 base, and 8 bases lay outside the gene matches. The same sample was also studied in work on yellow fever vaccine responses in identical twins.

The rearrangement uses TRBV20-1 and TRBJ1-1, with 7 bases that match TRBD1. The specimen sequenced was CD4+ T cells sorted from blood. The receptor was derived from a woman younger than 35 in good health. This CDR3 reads CSARGGRGRMNTEAFF. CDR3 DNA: TGCAGTGCTAGAGGTGGTAGGGGGCGAATGAACACTGAAGCTTTCTTT.